This T cell receptor beta chain is drawn from a study of T cells in tuberculosis. The overall study: Within 7 days of starting treatment, or before, PBMC were stored.

This clone showed up just once. Some clones are missing from TCRdb's copy, which holds only in-frame ones; the method was immunoSEQ multiplex PCR. Of tens of thousands of clones in the sample, about 95% are singletons; the top ten hold 1.4%. The CDR3 loop spans 12 amino acids. Germline V gives CDR1 SGHDT, CDR2 YYEEEE. V dropped 4 bases and J dropped 5 bases, with 9 bases sitting between them. Time point: new active TB diagnosis, blood taken before or within 7 days of starting treatment. Each donor contributed 90,000 to 100,000 T cells on average, unsorted. The chain employs TRBV5-6 and TRBJ2-5, with a tentative D call TRBD2 (5 bases). The receptor was isolated from an adult with tuberculosis. Sample: PBMCs, taken at tuberculosis diagnosis. CDR3 protein: CASSRGFETQYF. The CDR3 nucleotides read TGTGCCAGCAGCCGCGGGTTTGAGACCCAGTACTTC.